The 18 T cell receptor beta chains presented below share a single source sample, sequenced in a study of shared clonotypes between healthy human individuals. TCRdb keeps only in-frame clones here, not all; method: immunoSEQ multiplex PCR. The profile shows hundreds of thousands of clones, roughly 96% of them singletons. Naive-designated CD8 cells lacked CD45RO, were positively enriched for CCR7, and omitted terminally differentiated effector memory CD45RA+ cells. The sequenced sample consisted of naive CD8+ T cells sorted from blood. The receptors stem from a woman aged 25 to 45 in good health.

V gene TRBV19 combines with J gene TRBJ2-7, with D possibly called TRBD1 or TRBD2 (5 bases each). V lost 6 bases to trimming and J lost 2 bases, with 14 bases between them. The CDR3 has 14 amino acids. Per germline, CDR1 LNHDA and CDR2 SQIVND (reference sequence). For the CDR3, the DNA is TGTGCCAGTAGGCCCTCCGGGGACCCCTACGAGCAGTACTTC. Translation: CASRPSGDPYEQYF.

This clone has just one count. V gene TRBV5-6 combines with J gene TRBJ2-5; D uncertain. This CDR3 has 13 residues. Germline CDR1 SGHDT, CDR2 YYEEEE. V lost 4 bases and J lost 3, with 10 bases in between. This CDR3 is CASSPPREETQYF. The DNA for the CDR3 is TGTGCCAGCAGCCCCCCCCGGGAAGAGACCCAGTACTTC.

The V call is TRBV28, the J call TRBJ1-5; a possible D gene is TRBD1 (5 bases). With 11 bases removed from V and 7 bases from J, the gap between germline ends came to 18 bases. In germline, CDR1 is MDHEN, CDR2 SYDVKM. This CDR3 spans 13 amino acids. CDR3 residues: CAGDSGNLQPQHF. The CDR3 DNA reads TGTGCCGGAGACAGCGGCAACCTACAGCCCCAGCATTTT. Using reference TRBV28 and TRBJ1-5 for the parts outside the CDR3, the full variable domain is DVKVTQSSRYLVKRTGEKVFLECVQDMDHENMFWYRQDPGLGLRLIYFSYDVKMKEKGDIPEGYSVSREKKERFSLILESASTNQTSMYLCAGDSGNLQPQHFGDGTRLSIL.

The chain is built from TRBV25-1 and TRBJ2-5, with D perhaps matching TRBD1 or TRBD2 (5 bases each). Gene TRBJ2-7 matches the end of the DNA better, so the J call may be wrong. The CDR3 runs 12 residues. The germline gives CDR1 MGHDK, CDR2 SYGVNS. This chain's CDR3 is CASREGAGEQYF. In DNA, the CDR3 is TGTGCCAGCAGGGAAGGGGCGGGCGAGCAGTACTTC.

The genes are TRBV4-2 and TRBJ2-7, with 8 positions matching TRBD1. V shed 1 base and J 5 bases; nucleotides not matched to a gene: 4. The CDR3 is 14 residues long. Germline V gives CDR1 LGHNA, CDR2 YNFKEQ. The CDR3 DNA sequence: TGTGCCAGCAGCCAAGGGACAGGGACTCACGAGCAGTACTTC. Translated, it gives CASSQGTGTHEQYF.

The CDR3 bases are TGTGCCAGTAGTCCCCCAACCAATCAGCCCCAGCATTTT. Residues: CASSPPTNQPQHF. The V call is TRBV19, the J call TRBJ1-5; D gene unclear. The CDR3 loop spans 13 amino acids. Trimming took 5 bases from V and 3 from J, leaving 8 bases between them. Germline V gives CDR1 LNHDA, CDR2 SQIVND (reference sequence). The whole variable domain, filled in from reference TRBV19 and TRBJ1-5, reads DGGITQSPKYLFRKEGQNVTLSCEQNLNHDAMYWYRQDPGQGLRLIYYSQIVNDFQKGDIAEGYSVSREKKESFPLTVTSAQKNPTAFYLCASSPPTNQPQHFGDGTRLSIL.

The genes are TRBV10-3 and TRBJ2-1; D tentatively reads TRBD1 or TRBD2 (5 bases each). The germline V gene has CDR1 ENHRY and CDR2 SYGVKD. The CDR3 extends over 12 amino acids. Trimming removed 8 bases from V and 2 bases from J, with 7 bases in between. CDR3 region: CAIGDPYNEQFF. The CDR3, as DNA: TGTGCCATCGGGGACCCCTACAATGAGCAGTTCTTC.

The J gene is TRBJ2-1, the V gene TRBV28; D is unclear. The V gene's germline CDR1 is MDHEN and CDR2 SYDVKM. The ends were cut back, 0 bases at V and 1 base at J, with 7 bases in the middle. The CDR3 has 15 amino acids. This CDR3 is CASSLWAFSYNEQFF. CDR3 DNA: TGTGCCAGCAGTTTATGGGCCTTTTCCTACAATGAGCAGTTCTTC.

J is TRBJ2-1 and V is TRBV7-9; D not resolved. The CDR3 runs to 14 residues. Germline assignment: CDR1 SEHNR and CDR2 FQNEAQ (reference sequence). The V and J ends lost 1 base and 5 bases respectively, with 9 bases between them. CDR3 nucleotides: TGTGCCAGCAGCTTAGTCTCCCGGGACAATGAGCAGTTCTTC. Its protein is CASSLVSRDNEQFF.

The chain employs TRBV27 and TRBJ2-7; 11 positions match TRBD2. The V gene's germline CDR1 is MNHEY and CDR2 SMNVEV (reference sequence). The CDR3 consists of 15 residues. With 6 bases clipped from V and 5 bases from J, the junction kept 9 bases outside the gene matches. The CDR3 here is CASRDTSGSFDEQYF. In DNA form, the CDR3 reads TGTGCCAGCAGAGATACTAGCGGGAGCTTTGACGAGCAGTACTTC.

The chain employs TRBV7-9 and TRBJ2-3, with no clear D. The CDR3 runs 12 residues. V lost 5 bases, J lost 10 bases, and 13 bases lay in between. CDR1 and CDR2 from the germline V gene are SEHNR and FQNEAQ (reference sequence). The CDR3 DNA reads TGTGCCAGCAGCCCAAATCAAGAGGCGCAGTATTTT. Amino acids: CASSPNQEAQYF.

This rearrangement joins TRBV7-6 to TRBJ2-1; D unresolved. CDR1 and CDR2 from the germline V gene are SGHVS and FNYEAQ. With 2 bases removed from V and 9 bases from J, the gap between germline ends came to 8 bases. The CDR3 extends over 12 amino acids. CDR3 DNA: TGTGCCAGCAGCTTAAGTCCGGGTGAGCAGTTCTTC. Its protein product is CASSLSPGEQFF.

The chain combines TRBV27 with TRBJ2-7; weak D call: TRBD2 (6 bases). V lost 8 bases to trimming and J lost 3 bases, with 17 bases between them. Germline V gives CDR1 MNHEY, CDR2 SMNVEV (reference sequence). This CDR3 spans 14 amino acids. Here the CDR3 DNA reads TGTGCCAGCGCAGAAGGGACTCAAGGCTACGAGCAGTACTTC. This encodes CASAEGTQGYEQYF.

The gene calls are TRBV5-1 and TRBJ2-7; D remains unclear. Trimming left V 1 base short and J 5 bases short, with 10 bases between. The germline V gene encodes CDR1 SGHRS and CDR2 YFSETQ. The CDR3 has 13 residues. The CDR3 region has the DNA TGCGCCAGCAGCTTGTCACAGCGAGACGAGCAGTACTTC. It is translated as CASSLSQRDEQYF.

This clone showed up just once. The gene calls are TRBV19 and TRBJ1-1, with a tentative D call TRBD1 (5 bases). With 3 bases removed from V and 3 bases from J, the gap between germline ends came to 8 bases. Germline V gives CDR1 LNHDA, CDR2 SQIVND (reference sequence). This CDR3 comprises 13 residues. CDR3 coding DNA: TGTGCCAGTAGTATTGTACAGGACACTGAAGCTTTCTTT. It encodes CASSIVQDTEAFF. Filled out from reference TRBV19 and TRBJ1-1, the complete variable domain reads DGGITQSPKYLFRKEGQNVTLSCEQNLNHDAMYWYRQDPGQGLRLIYYSQIVNDFQKGDIAEGYSVSREKKESFPLTVTSAQKNPTAFYLCASSIVQDTEAFFGQGTRLTVV.

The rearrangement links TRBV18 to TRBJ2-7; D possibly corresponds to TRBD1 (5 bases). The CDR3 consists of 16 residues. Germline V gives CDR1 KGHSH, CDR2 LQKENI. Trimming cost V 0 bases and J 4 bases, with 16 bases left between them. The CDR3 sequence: CASSPPKGLSEYEQYF. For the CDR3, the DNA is TGTGCCAGCTCACCACCGAAGGGGCTATCCGAATACGAGCAGTACTTC.

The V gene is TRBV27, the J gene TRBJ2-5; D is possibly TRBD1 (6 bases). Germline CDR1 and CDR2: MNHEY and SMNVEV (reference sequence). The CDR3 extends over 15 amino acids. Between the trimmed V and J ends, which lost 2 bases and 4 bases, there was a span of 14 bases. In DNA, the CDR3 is TGTGCCAGCAGTTTAAGTCAGGGGTTTCTAGAGACCCAGTACTTC. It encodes CASSLSQGFLETQYF.

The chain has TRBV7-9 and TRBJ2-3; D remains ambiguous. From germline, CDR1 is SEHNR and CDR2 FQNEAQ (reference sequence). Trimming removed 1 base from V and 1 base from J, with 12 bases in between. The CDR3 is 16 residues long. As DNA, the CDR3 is TGTGCCAGCAGCTTAGGCGAGCGTCGAGGCACAGATACGCAGTATTTT. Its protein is CASSLGERRGTDTQYF.